The next 22 T cell receptor beta chains were all read from a single sample in a study of OX40 agonist ivuxolimab in advanced cancers. TCRdb's table, derived via immunoSEQ multiplex PCR, lists solely in-frame clones and lacks some. Of about 86,000 clones detected, around 85% appear once; the ten largest clones hold less than 1.5%. Sequences were derived from CD4+ or CD8+ T cells sorted from blood, sampled in a trial of the OX40 agonist ivuxolimab. Receptors originate from an adult with an advanced solid tumor such as melanoma, head and neck, liver or kidney cancer.

The J gene is TRBJ2-2, the V gene TRBV19, with 10 bases that match TRBD1. Germline-derived CDR1 and CDR2 are LNHDA and SQIVND (reference sequence). Losses at the gene ends were 9 bases for V and 13 bases for J; bases not matched to a gene: 11. This CDR3 comprises 13 residues. CDR3 DNA sequence: TGTGCCAGCTTCGGGACAGGGGTCCAAGGGCTGTTTTTT. It is translated as CASFGTGVQGLFF.

The V call is TRBV30, the J call TRBJ1-1, with D unresolved. The length of the CDR3 is 13 residues. Germline V CDR1 and CDR2: GTSNPN, SVGIG (reference sequence). The V and J ends lost 5 bases and 3 bases respectively, with 13 bases between them. This CDR3 is CAWARDRDTEAFF. The CDR3 bases are TGTGCCTGGGCCCGGGATAGGGACACTGAAGCTTTCTTT.

This chain uses TRBV2 with TRBJ1-5; TRBD1 agrees at 7 bases. The ends lost 6 bases at V and 0 bases at J; junction bases unmatched: 2. The germline gives CDR1 SNHLY, CDR2 FYNNEI. This CDR3 spans 14 amino acids. The DNA for the CDR3 is TGTGCCAGCAGCCGGGACAGTAGCAATCAGCCCCAGCATTTT. Translated, it gives CASSRDSSNQPQHF.

V and J are TRBV28 and TRBJ1-1; D gene unclear. The CDR3 is 15 amino acids. The V gene's germline CDR1 is MDHEN and CDR2 SYDVKM. Trimming left V 2 bases short and J 1 base short, with 11 bases between. Here the CDR3 DNA reads TGTGCCAGCAGTTTAAGGATTGCAGCGAACACTGAAGCTTTCTTT. It is translated as CASSLRIAANTEAFF. Together with reference TRBV28 and TRBJ1-1, the CDR3 gives the full variable domain: DVKVTQSSRYLVKRTGEKVFLECVQDMDHENMFWYRQDPGLGLRLIYFSYDVKMKEKGDIPEGYSVSREKKERFSLILESASTNQTSMYLCASSLRIAANTEAFFGQGTRLTVV.

This clone occurred once. The chain uses TRBV6-5 and TRBJ2-6; TRBD1 aligns across 7 bases. This CDR3 spans 16 amino acids. The germline gives CDR1 MNHEY, CDR2 SVGAGI. V shed 1 base and J 3 bases; nucleotides not matched to a gene: 3. CDR3: CASSYLQGNGANVLTF. CDR3 DNA sequence: TGTGCCAGCAGTTACTTACAGGGGAATGGGGCCAACGTCCTGACTTTC.

V and J are TRBV30 and TRBJ1-1; 7 bases line up with TRBD1. The germline V gene encodes CDR1 GTSNPN and CDR2 SVGIG (reference sequence). After removal of 3 bases from V and 5 bases from J, the junction contained 3 bases not matched to a gene. This CDR3 region has 12 residues. As DNA, the CDR3 is TGTGCCTGGAGAGGGGGCCGAACTGAAGCTTTCTTT. Amino acid sequence: CAWRGGRTEAFF.

V is TRBV28 and J is TRBJ2-7, with 10 bases identical to TRBD1. Germline V CDR1 and CDR2: MDHEN, SYDVKM. V trimming: 6 bases; J trimming: 3 bases; junction bases outside the gene matches: 8. CDR3 length equals 15 residues. The DNA of the CDR3 is TGTGCCAGCAGAACTCCGAGGACAGGGGGCTACGAGCAGTACTTC. It encodes CASRTPRTGGYEQYF.

The CDR3, as DNA: TGCGCCAGCAGCTTGAGACAGGGTCCCTACGAGCAGTACTTC. Residues: CASSLRQGPYEQYF. This chain connects TRBV5-1 to TRBJ2-7; 7 bases match TRBD1. The CDR3 runs to 14 residues. Per germline, CDR1 SGHRS and CDR2 YFSETQ. The trim removed 1 base at V and 2 bases at J, leaving 3 bases unmatched.

This clone was seen more than once but under ten times. The rearrangement joins TRBV29-1 to TRBJ1-1; TRBD1 agrees at 7 bases. The CDR3 contains 12 residues. V shed 7 bases, J shed 2 bases, and the junction held 4 bases outside the gene matches. Per the germline V gene, CDR1 is SQVTM and CDR2 is ANQGSEA. The CDR3 here is CSGGQLNTEAFF. CDR3 DNA: TGCAGCGGGGGACAGCTAAACACTGAAGCTTTCTTT.

The chain combines TRBV7-8 with TRBJ2-5; TRBD1 or TRBD2 may be the D gene (6 bases each). This CDR3 contains 14 residues. V lost 3 bases to trimming and J lost 5 bases, with 13 bases between them. CDR1 and CDR2 (germline): SGHVS, FQNEAQ. The chain's CDR3 is CASSFGGHWETQYF. In nucleotides, the CDR3 is TGTGCCAGCAGCTTTGGGGGGCATTGGGAGACCCAGTACTTC.

As regards this clone: A read error is likely, as this CDR3 ends without the conserved phenylalanine or tryptophan. It is unclear where the CDR3 begins or ends on the DNA, so no DNA is shown, and the CDR3 is as TCRdb lists it. The genes are TRBV21-1 and TRBJ1-2; the table's D gene call, TRBD1, was not cross checked with the DNA. TRBV21-1 counts as a pseudogene. The CDR3 extends over 9 residues, inclusive of both ends. CDR3 residues: CASSTRRSL.

The V and J genes are TRBV7-9 and TRBJ2-2, with D hard to call. There are 13 residues in the CDR3. Germline V lookup: CDR1 SEHNR, CDR2 FQNEAQ (reference sequence). Trimming took off 1 base at V and 6 bases at J, with 6 bases between the two ends. CDR3 sequence: CASSLEYAGELFF. CDR3 nucleotides: TGTGCCAGCAGCTTAGAGTATGCCGGGGAGCTGTTTTTT.

The chain links TRBV7-9 to TRBJ2-3; no reliable D call. The CDR3 sequence is 12 residues long. Germline V lookup: CDR1 SEHNR, CDR2 FQNEAQ (reference sequence). Trimming shortened V by 1 base and J by 6 bases, and 5 bases separated the two germline ends. CDR3 amino acids: CASSLVEDTQYF. CDR3 sequence (DNA): TGTGCCAGCAGCTTAGTCGAGGATACGCAGTATTTT.

The genes are TRBV5-8 and TRBJ2-5; TRBD2 matches 12 bases. The germline V gene has CDR1 SGHTS and CDR2 YDEGEE. The V segment lost 4 bases and the J segment 3 bases; nucleotides outside the gene matches: 7. CDR3 size: 16 residues. CDR3 DNA: TGTGCCAGCAGCCTGTATCGACTAGCGGGGGAAGAGACCCAGTACTTC. Residues: CASSLYRLAGEETQYF.

The rearrangement links TRBV5-1 to TRBJ1-4; tentative D call: TRBD1 (6 bases). The CDR3 spans 14 residues. Per germline, CDR1 SGHRS and CDR2 YFSETQ. V lost 0 bases and J 4 bases, leaving 7 bases between the germline ends. This CDR3 is CASSLGGLNEKLFF. The DNA of the CDR3 is TGCGCCAGCAGCTTGGGGGGGCTTAATGAAAAACTGTTTTTT.

The V call is TRBV27, the J call TRBJ2-4, with 9 bases aligning to TRBD1. This CDR3 has 17 residues. Germline CDR1 MNHEY, CDR2 SMNVEV (reference sequence). The ends lost 5 bases at V and 1 base at J; junction bases unmatched: 9. The CDR3, as DNA: TGTGCCAGCAGTCAATGGACAGGGGACCCGGCCAAAAACATTCAGTACTTC. This translates into CASSQWTGDPAKNIQYF.

CDR3 sequence reads: CASNGISGGTGELFF. As DNA, the CDR3 is TGTGCCAGTAACGGTATTAGCGGGGGTACCGGGGAGCTGTTTTTT. The chain has TRBV19 and TRBJ2-2, with TRBD2 matching over 9 bases. CDR1 and CDR2 from the germline V gene are LNHDA and SQIVND (reference sequence). J was trimmed by 5 bases and V by 7 bases; bases with no gene match: 8. The CDR3 is made up of 15 amino acids.

This chain joins TRBV6-5 and TRBJ2-7; no clear D. The CDR3 sequence is 11 residues long. Per germline, CDR1 MNHEY and CDR2 SVGAGI. Trimming left V 5 bases short and J 4 bases short, with 6 bases between. The CDR3, as DNA: TGTGCCAGCAGTGCGGCGTACGAGCAGTACTTC. The encoded protein is CASSAAYEQYF.

This chain links TRBV11-2 with TRBJ2-1; 11 nucleotides agree with TRBD2. CDR3 length equals 15 residues. Germline V CDR1 and CDR2: SGHAT, FQNNGV. Trimming at V came to 5 bases and at J to 8 bases, leaving 8 bases not matched to a gene. The CDR3 nucleotides read TGTGCCAGCAGCCCCGTAGCGGGAGGGCGGTATGAGCAGTTCTTC. Residues: CASSPVAGGRYEQFF.

The chain has TRBV28 and TRBJ1-2; D gene unclear. V gave up 4 bases and J gave up 4 bases, with 10 bases separating them. CDR1 is MDHEN and CDR2 is SYDVKM in the germline V gene. The CDR3 has 13 amino acids. CDR3 coding DNA: TGTGCCAGCAGTTCCCAGACAATCTATGGCTACACCTTC. Protein sequence: CASSSQTIYGYTF.

This clone has just a few counts. V gene TRBV7-9 combines with J gene TRBJ2-5; D is undetermined. Germline loops: CDR1 SEHNR, CDR2 FQNEAQ (reference sequence). The CDR3 spans 13 residues. Deletions cut 8 bases from V and 3 bases from J, with 13 bases between. CDR3 DNA: TGTGCCAGCCGACACAAGGCCGAAGAGACCCAGTACTTC. Its translation: CASRHKAEETQYF. Full variable domain (rest looked up from reference TRBV7-9 and TRBJ2-5): DTGVSQNPRHKITKRGQNVTFRCDPISEHNRLYWYRQTLGQGPEFLTYFQNEAQLEKSRLLSDRFSAERPKGSFSTLEIQRTEQGDSAMYLCASRHKAEETQYFGPGTRLLVL.

This clone was counted between two and nine times. V is TRBV29-1 and J is TRBJ1-1; D is ambiguous. This CDR3 comprises 11 residues. Germline CDR1 SQVTM, CDR2 ANQGSEA. V was clipped by 4 bases and J by 6 bases, with 9 bases between them. This CDR3 reads CSVVGNSEAFF. The CDR3 DNA reads as TGCAGCGTTGTAGGCAACTCTGAAGCTTTCTTT.